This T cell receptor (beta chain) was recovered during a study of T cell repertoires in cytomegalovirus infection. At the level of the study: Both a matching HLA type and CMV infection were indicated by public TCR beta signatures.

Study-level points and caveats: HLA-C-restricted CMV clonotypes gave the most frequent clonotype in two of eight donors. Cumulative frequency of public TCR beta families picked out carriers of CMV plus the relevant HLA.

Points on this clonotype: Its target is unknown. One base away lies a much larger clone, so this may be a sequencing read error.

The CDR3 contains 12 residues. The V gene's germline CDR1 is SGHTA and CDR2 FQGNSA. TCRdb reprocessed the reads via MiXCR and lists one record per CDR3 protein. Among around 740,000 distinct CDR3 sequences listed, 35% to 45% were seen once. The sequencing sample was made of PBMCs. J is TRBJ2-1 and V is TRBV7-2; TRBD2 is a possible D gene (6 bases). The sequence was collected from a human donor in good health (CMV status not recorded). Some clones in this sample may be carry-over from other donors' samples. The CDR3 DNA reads TGTGCCAGCATCTTAGGGCGGGAATACCAGTTCTTC. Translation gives CASILGREYQFF.